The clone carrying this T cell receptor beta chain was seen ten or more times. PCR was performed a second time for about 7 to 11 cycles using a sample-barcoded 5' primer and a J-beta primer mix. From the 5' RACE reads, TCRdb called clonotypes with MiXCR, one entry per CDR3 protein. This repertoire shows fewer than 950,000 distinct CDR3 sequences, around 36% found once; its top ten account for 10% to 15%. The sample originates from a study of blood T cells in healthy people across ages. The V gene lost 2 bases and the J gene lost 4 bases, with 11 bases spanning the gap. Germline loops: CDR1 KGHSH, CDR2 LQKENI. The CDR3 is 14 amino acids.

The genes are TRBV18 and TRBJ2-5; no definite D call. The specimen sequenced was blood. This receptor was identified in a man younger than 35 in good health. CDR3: CASSPRGSGETQYF. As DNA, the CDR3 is TGTGCCAGCTCACCAAGAGGAAGTGGAGAGACCCAGTACTTC.